This T cell receptor beta chain was obtained from a study of cytomegalovirus exposure and HLA in healthy donors. Overall study findings and caveats: Association of a missense DCLRE1C variant with TCR beta V- and J-gene trimming was reported in a later analysis. According to an earlier analysis, most TCR beta V segments yielded productive rearrangements about 87% or about 30% of the time. Accurate prediction of HLA-A and HLA-B alleles (for most subjects) was reportedly achieved from TCR beta sequences.

As regards this clone: Its antigen is still unknown.

Germline V lookup: CDR1 MDHEN, CDR2 SYDVKM. Trimming took off 5 bases at V and 2 bases at J, with 19 bases between the two ends. This CDR3 is built from 18 residues. 60 Vbeta and 13 Jbeta primers were used in PCR. The table came from immunoSEQ multiplex PCR; TCRdb's copy has only in-frame clones and leaves some out. The sample records 100,000 to 150,000 clones, 83% being singletons. Input material: PBMCs. The clonotype was recovered from a woman in her thirties or forties in good health and CMV-seropositive. The rearrangement links TRBV28 to TRBJ2-6, with TRBD1 as a possible D gene (6 bases). CDR3 nucleotide sequence: TGTGCCAGCAGTCCCCGGTTGGGTGGGGGCACTGGGGCCAACGTCCTGACTTTC. Its protein is CASSPRLGGGTGANVLTF.